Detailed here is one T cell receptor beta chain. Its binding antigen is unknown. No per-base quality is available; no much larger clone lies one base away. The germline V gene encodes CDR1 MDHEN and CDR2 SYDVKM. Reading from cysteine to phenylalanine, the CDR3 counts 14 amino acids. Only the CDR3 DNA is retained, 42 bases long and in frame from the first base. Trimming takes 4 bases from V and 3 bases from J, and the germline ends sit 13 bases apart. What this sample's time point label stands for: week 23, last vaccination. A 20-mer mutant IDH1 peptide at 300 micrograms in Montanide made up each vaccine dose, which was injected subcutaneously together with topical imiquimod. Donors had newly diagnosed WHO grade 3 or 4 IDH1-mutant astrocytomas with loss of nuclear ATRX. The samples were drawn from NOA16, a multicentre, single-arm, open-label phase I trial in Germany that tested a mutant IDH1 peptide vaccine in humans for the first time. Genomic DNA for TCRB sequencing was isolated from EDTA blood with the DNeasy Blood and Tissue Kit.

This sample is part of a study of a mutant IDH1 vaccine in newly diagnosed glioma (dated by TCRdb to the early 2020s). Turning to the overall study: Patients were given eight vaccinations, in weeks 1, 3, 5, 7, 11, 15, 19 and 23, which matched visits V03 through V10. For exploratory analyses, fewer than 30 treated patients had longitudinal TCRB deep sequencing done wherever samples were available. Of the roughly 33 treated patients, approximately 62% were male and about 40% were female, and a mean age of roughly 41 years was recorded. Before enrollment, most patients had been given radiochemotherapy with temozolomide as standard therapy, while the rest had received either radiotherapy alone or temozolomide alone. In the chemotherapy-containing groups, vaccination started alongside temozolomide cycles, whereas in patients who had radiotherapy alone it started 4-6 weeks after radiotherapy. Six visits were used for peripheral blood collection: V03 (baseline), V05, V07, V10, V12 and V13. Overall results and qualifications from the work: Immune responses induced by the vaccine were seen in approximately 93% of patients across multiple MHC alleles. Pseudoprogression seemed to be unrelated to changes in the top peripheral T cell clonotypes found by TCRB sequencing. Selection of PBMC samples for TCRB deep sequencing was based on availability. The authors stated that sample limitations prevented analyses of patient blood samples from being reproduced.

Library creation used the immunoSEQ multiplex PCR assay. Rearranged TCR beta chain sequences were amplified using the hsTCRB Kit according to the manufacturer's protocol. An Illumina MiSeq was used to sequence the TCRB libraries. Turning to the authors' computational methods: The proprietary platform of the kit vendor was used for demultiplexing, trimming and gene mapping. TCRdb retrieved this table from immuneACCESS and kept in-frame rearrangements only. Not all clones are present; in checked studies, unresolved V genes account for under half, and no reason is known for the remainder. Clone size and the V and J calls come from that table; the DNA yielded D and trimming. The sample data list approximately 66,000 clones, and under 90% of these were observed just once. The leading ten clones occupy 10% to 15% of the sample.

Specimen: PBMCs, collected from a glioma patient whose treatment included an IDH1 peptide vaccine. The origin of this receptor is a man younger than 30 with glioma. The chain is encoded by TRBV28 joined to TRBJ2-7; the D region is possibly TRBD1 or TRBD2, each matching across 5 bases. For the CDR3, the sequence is CASSSPGPRYEQYF. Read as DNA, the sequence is TGTGCCAGCAGTTCCCCGGGGCCACGCTACGAGCAGTACTTC.